A single T cell receptor beta chain is shown here with its context. What it binds is not known. These data are taken from a study of response to subunit inactivated influenza vaccine. Study conclusions and caveats: Each seasonal flu vaccination may recruit only limited new T cells, authors suggested.

MiXCR was run by TCRdb on the RT-PCR reads, yielding one entry per CDR3 protein. Of about half a million distinct CDR3 sequences listed, 7.5% to 8.5% were seen once; the top ten hold approximately 13%. The germline CDR1 and CDR2 sequences are LGHNA and YNFKEQ. The CDR3 is 15 amino acids. The J segment lost 7 bases and the V segment lost 0 bases, leaving 6 bases of the junction unmatched. Here the sequenced sample was PBMCs from blood, taken around 25 months after vaccination. V gene TRBV4-2 combines with J gene TRBJ2-5, with 9 bases fitting TRBD2. The receptor comes from a man between 50 and 70 years old who received an inactivated influenza vaccine. The CDR3 bases are TGTGCCAGCAGCCAAGAGGCGGGAGGGCCGCGGACCCAGTACTTC. It is translated as CASSQEAGGPRTQYF.